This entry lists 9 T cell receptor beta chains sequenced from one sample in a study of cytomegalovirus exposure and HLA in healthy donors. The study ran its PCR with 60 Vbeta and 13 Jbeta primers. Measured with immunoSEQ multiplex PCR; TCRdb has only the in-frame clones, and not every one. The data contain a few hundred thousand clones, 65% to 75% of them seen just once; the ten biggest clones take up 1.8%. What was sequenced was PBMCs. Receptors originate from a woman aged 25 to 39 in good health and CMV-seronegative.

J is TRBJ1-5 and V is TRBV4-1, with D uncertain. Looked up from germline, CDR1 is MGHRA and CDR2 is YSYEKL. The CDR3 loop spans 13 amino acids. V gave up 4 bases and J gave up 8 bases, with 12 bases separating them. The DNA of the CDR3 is TGCGCCAGCAGCCCCGGCGGATCGGAGCCCCAGCATTTT. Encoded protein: CASSPGGSEPQHF.

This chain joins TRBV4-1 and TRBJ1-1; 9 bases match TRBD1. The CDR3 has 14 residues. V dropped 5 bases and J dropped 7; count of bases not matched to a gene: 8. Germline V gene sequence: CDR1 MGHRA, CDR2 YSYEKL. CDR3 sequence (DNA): TGCGCCAGCAGCTTCACAGGGGGCCCCAATGAAGCTTTCTTT. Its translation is CASSFTGGPNEAFF.

The CDR3 sequence is CASSPQGRARSTDTQYF. CDR3 DNA: TGTGCCAGCAGCCCCCAGGGGAGAGCGCGAAGCACAGATACGCAGTATTTT. The chain recombines TRBV5-4 with TRBJ2-3, with D possibly matching TRBD1 (6 bases). The V end lost 4 bases, the J end lost 0 bases, and 18 bases lay between the germline ends. Germline values: CDR1 SGHNT, CDR2 YYREEE (reference sequence). The length of the CDR3 is 17 residues.

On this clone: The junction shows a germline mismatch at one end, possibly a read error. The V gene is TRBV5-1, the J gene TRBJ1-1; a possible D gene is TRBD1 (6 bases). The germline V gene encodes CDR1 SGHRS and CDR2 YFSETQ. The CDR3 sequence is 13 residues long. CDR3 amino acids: CASKVQGSTEAFF. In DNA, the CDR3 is TGTGCCAGCAAGGTACAGGGAAGCACTGAAGCTTTCTTT.

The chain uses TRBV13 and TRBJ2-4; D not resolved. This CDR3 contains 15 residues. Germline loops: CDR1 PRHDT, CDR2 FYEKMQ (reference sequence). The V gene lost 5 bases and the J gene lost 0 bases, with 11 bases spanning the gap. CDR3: CASSSRDKAKNIQYF. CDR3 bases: TGTGCCAGCAGCAGCCGCGATAAAGCCAAAAACATTCAGTACTTC.

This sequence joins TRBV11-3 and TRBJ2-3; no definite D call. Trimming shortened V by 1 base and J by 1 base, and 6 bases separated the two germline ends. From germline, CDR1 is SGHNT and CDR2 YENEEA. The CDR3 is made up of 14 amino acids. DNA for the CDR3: TGTGCCAGCAGCTTAGGAGGAGGCACAGATACGCAGTATTTT. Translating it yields CASSLGGGTDTQYF.

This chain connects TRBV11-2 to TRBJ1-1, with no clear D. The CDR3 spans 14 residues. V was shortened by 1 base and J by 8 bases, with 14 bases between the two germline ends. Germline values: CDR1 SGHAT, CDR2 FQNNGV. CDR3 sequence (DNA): TGTGCCAGCAGCTTAGGAGGAGGGATCCCCGAAGCTTTCTTT. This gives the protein CASSLGGGIPEAFF.

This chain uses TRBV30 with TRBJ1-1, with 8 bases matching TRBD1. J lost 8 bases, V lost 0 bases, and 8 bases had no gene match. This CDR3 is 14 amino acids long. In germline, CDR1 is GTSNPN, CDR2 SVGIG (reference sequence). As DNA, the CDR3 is TGTGCCTGGAGTGTTCAGGGGGCCTGGAGCGAAGCTTTCTTT. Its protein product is CAWSVQGAWSEAFF.

As DNA, the CDR3 is TGTGCCACCAGCAGAGGGACAGGGGGCTACTACGAGCAGTACTTC. It is translated as CATSRGTGGYYEQYF. V and J are TRBV15 and TRBJ2-7; 11 bases are a match to TRBD1. The J segment lost 3 bases and the V segment lost 1 base, leaving 2 bases of the junction unmatched. The CDR3 covers 15 residues. CDR1 is LNHNV and CDR2 is YYDKDF in the germline V gene (reference sequence). The full variable domain, with the rest looked up from reference TRBV15 and TRBJ2-7, is DAMVIQNPRYQVTQFGKPVTLSCSQTLNHNVMYWYQQKSSQAPKLLFHYYDKDFNNEADTPDNFQSRRPNTSFCFLDIRSPGLGDTAMYLCATSRGTGGYYEQYFGPGTRLTVT.